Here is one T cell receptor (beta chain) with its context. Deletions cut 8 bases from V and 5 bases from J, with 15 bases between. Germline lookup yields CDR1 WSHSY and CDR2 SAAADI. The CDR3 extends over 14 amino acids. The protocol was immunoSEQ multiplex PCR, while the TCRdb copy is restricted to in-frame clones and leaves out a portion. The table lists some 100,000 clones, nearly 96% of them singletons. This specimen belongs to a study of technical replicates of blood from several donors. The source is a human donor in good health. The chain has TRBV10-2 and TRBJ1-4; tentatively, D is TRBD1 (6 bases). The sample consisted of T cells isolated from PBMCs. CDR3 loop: CASCRQVGNEKLFF. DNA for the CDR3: TGCGCCAGCTGCCGACAGGTGGGGAATGAAAAACTGTTTTTT.